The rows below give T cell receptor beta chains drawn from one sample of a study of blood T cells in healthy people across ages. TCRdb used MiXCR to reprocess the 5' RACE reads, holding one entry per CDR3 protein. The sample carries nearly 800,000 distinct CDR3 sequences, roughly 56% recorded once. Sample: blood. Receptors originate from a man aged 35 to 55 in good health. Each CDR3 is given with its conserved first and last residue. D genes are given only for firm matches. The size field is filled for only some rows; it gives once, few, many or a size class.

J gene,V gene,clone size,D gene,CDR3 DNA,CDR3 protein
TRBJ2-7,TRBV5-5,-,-,TGTGCCAGCAGCGATCTTGCAGGGGACCCCTACAATGAGCAGTACTTC,CASSDLAGDPYNEQYF
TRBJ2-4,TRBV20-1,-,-,TGCAGTGCTAGAGTCTTGGCGATGGTGGGGCCCAAGGCCAAAAACATTCAGTACTTC,CSARVLAMVGPKAKNIQYF
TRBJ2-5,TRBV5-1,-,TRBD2,TGCGCCAGCAGCCCTGACGGCCCAGCTAGCGGGAGAGAGACCCAGTACTTC,CASSPDGPASGRETQYF
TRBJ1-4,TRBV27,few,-,TGTGCCAGCAGTTTATCCCCGACCGAAAAACTGTTTTTT,CASSLSPTEKLFF
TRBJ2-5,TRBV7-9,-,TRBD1,TGTGCCAGCAGCGCGACCGGACAGGCCCAGAGGACCCAGTACTTC,CASSATGQAQRTQYF
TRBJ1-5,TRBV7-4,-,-,TGTGCCAGCAGCCTAAATGGGGGCCCAGGTAGGGCTAATAGCAATCAGCCCCAGCATTTT,CASSLNGGPGRANSNQPQHF
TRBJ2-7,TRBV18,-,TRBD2,TGTGCCAGCTCACCCACTAGCGGGAGCGTTGGGTCCTACAATGAGCAGTACTTC,CASSPTSGSVGSYNEQYF
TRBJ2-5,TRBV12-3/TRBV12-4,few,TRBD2,TGTGCCAGCCGGGGGGGCACAGATGAGCAGTACTTC,CASRGGTDEQYF
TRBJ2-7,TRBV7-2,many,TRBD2,TGTGCCAGCAGTAAGCTAACCGGGACTAGCGGGAGTGCTTACGAGCAGTACTTC,CASSKLTGTSGSAYEQYF
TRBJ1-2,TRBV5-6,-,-,TGTGCCAGCAGCTTACCCAGACAATGGAACTATGGCTACACCTTC,CASSLPRQWNYGYTF
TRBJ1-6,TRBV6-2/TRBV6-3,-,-,TGTGCCAGCAGAAGGCCCAATTCACCCCTCCACTTT,CASRRPNSPLHF
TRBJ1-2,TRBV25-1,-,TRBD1,TGTGCCAGCAGTGAACCGGGACAGACCTTTAACTATGGCTACACCTTC,CASSEPGQTFNYGYTF
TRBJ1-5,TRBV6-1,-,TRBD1,TGTGCCAGCAGTGACGGACAGGGCAATCAGCCCCAGCATTTT,CASSDGQGNQPQHF
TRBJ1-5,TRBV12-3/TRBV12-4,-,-,TGTGCCAGCAGTTTTAATCGCGGCGGCAATCAGCCCCAGCATTTT,CASSFNRGGNQPQHF
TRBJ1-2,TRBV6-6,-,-,TGTGCCAGCAGTTACGACTATGGCTACACCTTC,CASSYDYGYTF
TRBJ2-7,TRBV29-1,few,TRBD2,TGCAGCGTTGAAGATCTAGCGGGAGGGCCCTACGAGCAGTACTTC,CSVEDLAGGPYEQYF
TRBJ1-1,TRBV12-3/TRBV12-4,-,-,TGTGCCAGCAGTTTTGGTGAGGGGTTGGGGATGAACACTGAAGCTTTCTTT,CASSFGEGLGMNTEAFF
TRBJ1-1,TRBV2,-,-,TGTGCCATTACCGGGACACTGAACACTGAAGCTTTCTTT,CAITGTLNTEAFF
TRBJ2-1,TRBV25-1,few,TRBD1,TGTGCCAGCACCAGGGGGCATCTCAATGAGCAGTTCTTC,CASTRGHLNEQFF
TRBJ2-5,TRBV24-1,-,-,TGTGCCACCAGTGACCGGGGGTCCTTTCCGGAGACCCAGTACTTC,CATSDRGSFPETQYF
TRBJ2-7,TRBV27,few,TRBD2,TGTGCCAGCAGTTATTCTAGCGGGAGCGACGAGCAGTACTTC,CASSYSSGSDEQYF
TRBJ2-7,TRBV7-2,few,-,TGTGCCAGCACCCTAGCGGGTTCAGGGGGCTACGAGCAGTACTTC,CASTLAGSGGYEQYF
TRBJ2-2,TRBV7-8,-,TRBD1,TGTGCCAGCAGCTCGCAGGACAGGGTGACCGGGGAGCTGTTTTTT,CASSSQDRVTGELFF
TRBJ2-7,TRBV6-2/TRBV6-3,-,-,TGTGCCAGCACCGGAGGAGGGGTAATCGAGCAGTACTTC,CASTGGGVIEQYF
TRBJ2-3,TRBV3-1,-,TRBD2,TGTGCCAGCAGCCAGGGACTAGCGGGGGACATCACAGATACGCAGTATTTT,CASSQGLAGDITDTQYF
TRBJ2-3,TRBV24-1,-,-,TGTGCCACCAGTGAAAGCGGTTACACAGATACGCAGTATTTT,CATSESGYTDTQYF
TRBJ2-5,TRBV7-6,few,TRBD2,TGTGCCAGCAGCTTAGGAGCGAGCGGGGGTGGTGAGACCCAGTACTTC,CASSLGASGGGETQYF
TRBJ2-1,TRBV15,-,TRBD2,TGTGCCACCAGCATTGGAAAACTAGCGAAAAGCTCCTACAATGAGCAGTTCTTC,CATSIGKLAKSSYNEQFF
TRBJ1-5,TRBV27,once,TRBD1,TGTGCCAGCAGTTTGGGGCACAGGGGGCATCAGCCCCAGCATTTT,CASSLGHRGHQPQHF
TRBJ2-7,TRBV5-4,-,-,TGTGCCAGCAGCTTGGCGGGGCCCTACAATGAGCAGTACTTC,CASSLAGPYNEQYF
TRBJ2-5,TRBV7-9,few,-,TGTGCCAGCAGCCTTACAGGGTTGCGAGAGACCCAGTACTTC,CASSLTGLRETQYF
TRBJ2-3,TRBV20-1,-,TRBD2,TGCAGTTTAGCGGGAGTCGGCTCGGATACGCAGTATTTT,CSLAGVGSDTQYF
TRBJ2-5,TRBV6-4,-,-,TGTGCCAGCGAGGCCCCCTCGGTGGAGACCCAGTACTTC,CASEAPSVETQYF
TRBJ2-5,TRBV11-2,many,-,TGTGCCAGCAGCTTATATGGGGGCCCCCAAGAGACCCAGTACTTC,CASSLYGGPQETQYF
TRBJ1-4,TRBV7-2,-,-,TGTGCCAGCAGCTACCGGAGAGAAAAACTGTTTTTT,CASSYRREKLFF
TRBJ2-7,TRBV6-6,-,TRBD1,TGTGCCAGCAGCAACCGGGACAGGGGTACCTACGAGCAGTACTTC,CASSNRDRGTYEQYF
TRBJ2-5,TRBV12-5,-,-,TGTGCTAGTGGCTGGGACGACCTCCTAGAGACCCGGTACTTC,CASGWDDLLETRYF
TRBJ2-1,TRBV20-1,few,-,TGCAGTGCTAGAGGCACGGGCGGAGACTACAATGAGCAGTTCTTC,CSARGTGGDYNEQFF
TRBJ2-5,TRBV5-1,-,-,TGCGCCAGCAGCCCGGACGCGCAGCCCCAAGAGACCCAGTACTTC,CASSPDAQPQETQYF
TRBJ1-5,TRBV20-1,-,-,TGCAGTGCTAGTGAGCAGGTCCATCAGCCCCAGCATTTT,CSASEQVHQPQHF